The T cell receptor beta chain under discussion was sequenced for a study of blood T cell repertoires in COVID-19. As for the study in general: Acute and convalescent COVID-19 samples came from the United States, Italy and Spain. From T cells, B-cell-depleted T cells, or PBMCs came the material, which was cDNA or gDNA.

This clone was seen a single time. In the source study's methods: Researchers report that nucleated cell counts were estimated from reference gene primer amplification. Some clones are missing from TCRdb's copy, which holds only in-frame ones; the method was immunoSEQ multiplex PCR. The V and J calls and clone size are taken from that table; D and trimming were inferred from the DNA. This sample has about 78,000 clones, with around 84% found just once. CDR1 is MNHEY and CDR2 is SMNVEV in the germline V gene (reference sequence). Trimming left V 1 base short and J 7 bases short, with 5 bases between. The CDR3 runs to 12 residues.

The sequenced sample consisted of peripheral blood. V gene TRBV27 combines with J gene TRBJ2-1; D not resolved. The source is a man over 45 with acute or convalescent COVID-19. The CDR3 is CASSLFRNEQFF. Here the CDR3 DNA reads TGTGCCAGCAGTTTATTCAGGAATGAGCAGTTCTTC.